This T cell receptor beta chain was captured by sequencing in a study of vaccination and CD4 T cells after COVID-19. The CDR3 runs to 13 residues. The germline V and J ends were trimmed by 4 bases and 7 bases, with 14 bases remaining between them. Germline assignment: CDR1 SNHLY and CDR2 FYNNEI. Sample treatment: roughly 11-day PBMC culture with coronavirus spike peptide pools or control peptides (ViraFEST assay). A half-volume replacement of the medium with fresh IL-2 medium was performed on days 3 and 7. Sequence data for DNA of cultured CD4+ T cells were generated by the Oncomine TCR Beta short-read assay. One entry per CDR3 protein, called by TCRdb with MiXCR from the PCR reads. The sample has approximately 16,000 distinct CDR3 sequences; approximately 54% are singletons. This clonotype showed up just a few times. Its specificity is unknown.

V usage is TRBV2 and J usage is TRBJ2-7; D possibly corresponds to TRBD1 (6 bases). Material for sequencing was CD4+ T cells from blood, cultured in vitro. The receptor was derived from a human donor who had recovered from COVID-19. The CDR3 loop is CASSVLTGHEQYF. The CDR3 nucleotides are TGTGCCAGCAGTGTTCTCACAGGGCATGAGCAGTACTTC.